Below are 9 T cell receptor beta chains sequenced from a single sample in a study of T cells in Graves' hyperthyroidism and ophthalmopathy. Researchers took RNA transcripts and amplified the TCR beta CDR3 regions from them. In the first-round RT-PCR of the TCR CDR3, the HTBI primer set was used. From the multiplex PCR reads, TCRdb called clonotypes with MiXCR, one entry per CDR3 protein. The sample includes 800,000 or so distinct CDR3 sequences, 35% to 45% of them seen just once. Material for sequencing was blood. The receptors stem from a man between 18 and 35 years old with Graves' hyperthyroidism.

Ten or more counts support this clonotype. The chain couples TRBV7-9 to TRBJ1-1; D unresolved. Trimming took 0 bases from V and 8 from J, leaving 7 bases between them. The V gene's germline CDR1 is SEHNR and CDR2 FQNEAQ (reference sequence). The CDR3 consists of 12 residues. The CDR3 DNA follows: TGTGCCAGCAGCTTAGCACGAGACGAAGCTTTCTTT. Amino acids: CASSLARDEAFF.

V usage is TRBV11-3 and J usage is TRBJ2-2, with D possibly being TRBD1 (5 bases). CDR3 length: 16 residues. Deletions cut 5 bases from V and 6 bases from J, with 19 bases between. Germline values: CDR1 SGHNT, CDR2 YENEEA. The CDR3 region has the DNA TGTGCCAGCAGCCCCAACCTCGGAAGGGGCTCCGGGGAGCTGTTTTTT. It translates to CASSPNLGRGSGELFF.

This rearrangement joins TRBV12-5 to TRBJ2-7; 12 nucleotides align to TRBD2. Trimming took 5 bases from V and 1 from J; bases not matched to a gene: 6. Germline V CDR1 and CDR2: LGHNT, FRNRAP. This CDR3 spans 16 amino acids. CDR3 bases: TGTGCTAGTGGTCGAGGACTAGCGGGGCTATCCTACGAGCAGTACTTC. It codes for CASGRGLAGLSYEQYF. Supplemented by reference TRBV12-5 and TRBJ2-7, the full variable domain reads DARVTQTPRHKVTEMGQEVTMRCQPILGHNTVFWYRQTMMQGLELLAYFRNRAPLDDSGMPKDRFSAEMPDATLATLKIQPSEPRDSAVYFCASGRGLAGLSYEQYFGPGTRLTVT.

The chain recombines TRBV7-9 with TRBJ2-6, with D perhaps being TRBD1 or TRBD2 (5 bases each). This CDR3 spans 16 amino acids. V lost 6 bases to trimming and J lost 4 bases, with 16 bases between them. CDR1 is SEHNR and CDR2 is FQNEAQ in the germline V gene (reference sequence). The CDR3 coding sequence is TGTGCCAGCAGTCGATTCGAGGGACCCGGGGCCAACGTCCTGACTTTC. This gives the protein CASSRFEGPGANVLTF.

This clonotype was counted only a few times. The chain carries TRBV29-1 and TRBJ2-3; D is undetermined. Germline CDR1 SQVTM, CDR2 ANQGSEA. The CDR3 sequence is 11 residues long. The ends were cut back, 5 bases at V and 6 bases at J, with 9 bases in the middle. The CDR3 protein is CSVTPYDTQYF. For the CDR3, the DNA is TGCAGCGTTACCCCCTATGATACGCAGTATTTT.

This clonotype was picked up a small number of times. This chain links TRBV20-1 with TRBJ2-7; either TRBD1 or TRBD2 may fit D (5 bases each). The germline gives CDR1 DFQATT, CDR2 SNEGSKA (reference sequence). The CDR3 runs to 13 residues. V lost 7 bases to trimming and J lost 7 bases, with 20 bases between them. The CDR3 bases are TGCAGTGACGAAAACCGGGACCCCGAGGAGCAGTACTTC. Amino acid sequence: CSDENRDPEEQYF.

This clonotype was seen more than once but under ten times. The rearrangement joins TRBV9 to TRBJ1-5, with TRBD1 as a possible D gene (6 bases). Germline CDR1 SGDLS, CDR2 YYNGEE. V was trimmed by 1 base and J by 4 bases, leaving 9 bases between them. The length of the CDR3 is 14 residues. The CDR3 loop reads CASSVRGDNQPQHF. As DNA, the CDR3 is TGTGCCAGCAGCGTAAGGGGGGATAATCAGCCCCAGCATTTT.

V and J are TRBV5-1 and TRBJ1-1; TRBD1 matches at 8 bases. This CDR3 is built from 15 residues. Trimming at V came to 0 bases and at J to 1 base, leaving 2 bases not matched to a gene. In germline, CDR1 is SGHRS, CDR2 YFSETQ. This CDR3 is CASSLADRANTEAFF. The CDR3 coding sequence is TGCGCCAGCAGCTTGGCGGACAGGGCGAACACTGAAGCTTTCTTT.

This clonotype appeared a few times. The chain is built from TRBV4-1 and TRBJ1-5, with D possibly matching TRBD1 (5 bases). Germline values: CDR1 MGHRA, CDR2 YSYEKL. V shed 1 base and J shed 9 bases, with 16 bases lying between them. The CDR3 is 15 residues long. CDR3 sequence: CASSQVTTVEWPQHF. As DNA, the CDR3 is TGCGCCAGCAGCCAAGTGACGACAGTTGAATGGCCCCAGCATTTT.